This T cell receptor beta chain was captured by sequencing in a study of T cell responses to AZD1222 COVID-19 vaccine. Measured with immunoSEQ multiplex PCR; TCRdb has only the in-frame clones, and not every one. The table shows roughly 20,000 clones, with approximately 86% occurring only once. Germline CDR1 reads SGHTA; CDR2 reads FQGNSA. CDR3 length equals 13 residues. With 5 bases removed from V and 8 bases from J, the gap between germline ends came to 15 bases. With respect to this clone: Its specificity is unknown.

Findings of the study overall: Unmutated variant regions are reportedly the target of nearly half of TCRs that are spike-specific. Among vaccine-associated CD4 TCRs, coverage spanned spike, with dominance at 160-218 and 743-854.

The source material was peripheral blood, sampled on day 0 of AZD1222 vaccination. V gene TRBV7-2 combines with J gene TRBJ2-5; D is ambiguous. This receptor was taken from an adult in good health. In nucleotides, the CDR3 is TGTGCCAGCAGCCCTGGCCTAGTCGAAACCCAGTACTTC. Amino acid sequence: CASSPGLVETQYF.